A single sample is the source of the 26 T cell receptor beta chains below, sequenced in a study of STAT5B mutations in CD4+ large granular lymphocyte leukemia. TCRdb's table, derived via immunoSEQ multiplex PCR, lists solely in-frame clones and lacks some. The table has roughly 36,000 clones, roughly three quarters seen once. The sequenced material came from CD4+ T cells from blood buffy coats. These receptors were collected from a human donor in good health.

The sample holds a few counts of this clone. The V and J genes are TRBV11-2 and TRBJ1-1; D is unclear. Germline CDR1 reads SGHAT; CDR2 reads FQNNGV. The V and J ends lost 8 bases and 1 base respectively, with 8 bases between them. The CDR3 extends over 12 amino acids. The CDR3 sequence is CASLKGNTEAFF. The CDR3 region has the DNA TGTGCCAGCCTGAAAGGGAACACTGAAGCTTTCTTT.

The chain employs TRBV7-2 and TRBJ2-7; D is ambiguous. Germline values: CDR1 SGHTA, CDR2 FQGNSA. The V gene lost 4 bases and the J gene lost 0 bases, with 7 bases spanning the gap. This CDR3 spans 13 amino acids. The CDR3 DNA sequence: TGTGCCAGCAGCTACCGGAGCTCCTACGAGCAGTACTTC. Translating gives CASSYRSSYEQYF. The entire variable domain, with the rest obtained from reference TRBV7-2 and TRBJ2-7, is as follows: GAGVSQSPSNKVTEKGKDVELRCDPISGHTALYWYRQSLGQGLEFLIYFQGNSAPDKSGLPSDRFSAERTGGSVSTLTIQRTQQEDSAVYLCASSYRSSYEQYFGPGTRLTVT.

V is TRBV27 and J is TRBJ2-5, with D possibly TRBD2 on 7 matching bases. The CDR3 extends over 14 amino acids. Trimming pared 2 bases from V and 5 bases from J, leaving 12 bases between. Germline CDR1 is MNHEY and CDR2 is SMNVEV (reference sequence). In nucleotides, the CDR3 is TGTGCCAGCAGTTTACGCAGGGGAGGGGAGACCCAGTACTTC. It encodes CASSLRRGGETQYF.

The rearrangement links TRBV11-3 to TRBJ2-2; 13 positions match TRBD2. V was clipped by 6 bases and J by 4 bases; unmatched bases: 8. Germline CDR1 and CDR2: SGHNT and YENEEA. The CDR3 runs to 17 residues. CDR3 bases: TGTGCCAGCAGGAGGGGGGGGACTAGCGGGGCCACCGGGGAGCTGTTTTTT. Translating it yields CASRRGGTSGATGELFF.

V and J are TRBV6-5 and TRBJ1-1; no firm D call. The V gene's germline CDR1 is MNHEY and CDR2 SVGAGI. The V and J ends lost 7 bases and 0 bases respectively, with 12 bases between them. The CDR3 covers 14 residues. Here the CDR3 reads CASNSQTLNTEAFF. The CDR3 bases are TGTGCCAGCAACAGCCAAACCTTGAACACTGAAGCTTTCTTT.

This chain connects TRBV7-2 to TRBJ1-3; no definite D call. This CDR3 region has 14 residues. The germline CDR1 and CDR2 sequences are SGHTA and FQGNSA. With 1 base removed from V and 4 bases from J, the gap between germline ends came to 8 bases. CDR3 region: CASSLGTGGNTIYF. In DNA form, the CDR3 reads TGTGCCAGCAGCTTAGGGACGGGGGGAAACACCATATATTTT.

There are a few counts of this clone. This chain links TRBV30 with TRBJ1-1; a weak D match, TRBD1 (5 bases). V was clipped by 2 bases and J by 0 bases, with 10 bases between them. CDR1 is GTSNPN, CDR2 SVGIG, per germline (reference sequence). The CDR3 covers 14 residues. CDR3 nucleotide sequence: TGTGCCTGGAGTCAGGGAGTTATGAACACTGAAGCTTTCTTT. It yields the protein CAWSQGVMNTEAFF.

V usage is TRBV9 and J usage is TRBJ1-2, with D uncertain. V gave up 0 bases and J gave up 8 bases, with 14 bases separating them. Germline values: CDR1 SGDLS, CDR2 YYNGEE. This CDR3 has 14 amino acids. The CDR3 spells CASSVGFGNIGYTF. The CDR3 DNA sequence: TGTGCCAGCAGCGTAGGCTTTGGGAACATCGGCTACACCTTC.

The chain couples TRBV7-2 to TRBJ1-3; tentatively, D is TRBD1 (6 bases). V was pared by 3 bases and J by 2 bases, with 11 bases between. Germline lookup yields CDR1 SGHTA and CDR2 FQGNSA. The CDR3 consists of 15 residues. For the CDR3, the DNA is TGTGCCAGCAGCTTGTTGGGACAAACTGGAAACACCATATATTTT. The encoded protein is CASSLLGQTGNTIYF.

This chain joins TRBV11-2 and TRBJ2-4; D unresolved. The V end lost 5 bases, the J end lost 6 bases, and 11 bases lay between the germline ends. CDR1 and CDR2 (germline): SGHAT, FQNNGV. The CDR3 totals 13 residues. DNA of the CDR3: TGTGCCAGCAGCCTTGGACGTACAAACATTCAGTACTTC. Its translation: CASSLGRTNIQYF.

The rearrangement links TRBV6-6 to TRBJ2-5; D is unclear. Germline V CDR1 and CDR2: MNHNY, SVGAGI (reference sequence). V gave up 2 bases and J gave up 5 bases, with 12 bases separating them. The CDR3 is 14 residues long. CDR3 nucleotide sequence: TGTGCCAGCAGTTACCGCCGGGTAGGGGAGACCCAGTACTTC. This encodes CASSYRRVGETQYF.

The genes are TRBV18 and TRBJ1-1, with 7 bases fitting TRBD1. The CDR3 loop spans 15 amino acids. From germline, CDR1 is KGHSH and CDR2 LQKENI. J lost 4 bases, V lost 2 bases, and 7 bases had no gene match. For the CDR3, the DNA is TGTGCCAGCTCACCAGGATTGACAGGGCTCACTGAAGCTTTCTTT. Translation: CASSPGLTGLTEAFF.

The chain couples TRBV5-1 to TRBJ1-1; 7 bases map to TRBD1. The CDR3 totals 16 residues. CDR1 is SGHRS and CDR2 is YFSETQ in the germline V gene. Germline trimming cut 0 bases from V and 1 base from J; bases unmatched to any gene: 6. The CDR3 spells CASSLGQGEGNTEAFF. The CDR3 DNA is TGCGCCAGCAGCTTGGGACAGGGTGAGGGGAACACTGAAGCTTTCTTT.

This chain connects TRBV4-3 to TRBJ2-2; D remains unclear. CDR3 length: 14 amino acids. Germline V gives CDR1 LGHNA, CDR2 YSLEER. Trimming left V 0 bases short and J 6 bases short, with 8 bases between. The CDR3 region has the DNA TGCGCCAGCAGCCAAGATGCCGCTTCCGGGGAGCTGTTTTTT. Its protein is CASSQDAASGELFF.

This clone has more than one count but fewer than ten. The V gene is TRBV19, the J gene TRBJ1-2; 8 positions agree with TRBD1. Germline assignment: CDR1 LNHDA and CDR2 SQIVND (reference sequence). With 1 base clipped from V and 4 bases from J, the junction kept 5 bases outside the gene matches. The CDR3 spans 15 residues. CDR3 DNA sequence: TGTGCCAGTAGTATAGGTGGACAGGGTGTCTATGGCTACACCTTC. Protein product: CASSIGGQGVYGYTF.

Here the CDR3 DNA reads TGCGCCAGCAGCCCCCAGGGGAGTCAGCCCCAGCATTTT. Amino acid sequence: CASSPQGSQPQHF. V usage is TRBV5-1 and J usage is TRBJ1-5; a weak D match, TRBD1 (6 bases). Trimming pared 4 bases from V and 6 bases from J, leaving 11 bases between. Germline CDR1 and CDR2: SGHRS and YFSETQ. This CDR3 is built from 13 residues.

This clone was seen just once. The chain uses TRBV7-9 and TRBJ1-6; 9 bases fit TRBD1. CDR1 is SEHNR, CDR2 FQNEAQ, per germline (reference sequence). J was trimmed by 13 bases and V by 1 base; bases with no gene match: 11. This CDR3 is 16 amino acids long. This CDR3 is CASSLGAGQGLTPLHF. The CDR3 region has the DNA TGTGCCAGCAGCTTAGGGGCGGGACAGGGTCTAACCCCCCTCCACTTT.

V usage is TRBV6-5 and J usage is TRBJ2-7, with 11 bases lining up with TRBD1. Germline V lookup: CDR1 MNHEY, CDR2 SVGAGI. The CDR3 runs 14 residues. The J segment lost 5 bases and the V segment lost 5 bases, leaving 5 bases of the junction unmatched. This CDR3 is CASSDWTGGHEQYF. The CDR3 DNA reads as TGTGCCAGCAGTGACTGGACAGGGGGCCACGAGCAGTACTTC.

This clone appeared a single time. V gene TRBV5-8 combines with J gene TRBJ1-1, with D perhaps TRBD1 (6 bases). CDR1 and CDR2 (germline): SGHTS, YDEGEE. CDR3 length: 15 amino acids. Trimming removed 3 bases from V and 0 bases from J, with 12 bases in between. This CDR3 is CASSWRGGLNTEAFF. CDR3 in DNA: TGTGCCAGCAGCTGGAGGGGGGGCCTGAACACTGAAGCTTTCTTT.

V usage is TRBV28 and J usage is TRBJ2-3; 12 bases fit TRBD2. This CDR3 spans 15 amino acids. The V gene end was trimmed by 6 bases and the J gene end by 2 bases; junction bases not matched to a gene: 3. The germline V gene has CDR1 MDHEN and CDR2 SYDVKM. CDR3 in amino acids: CASSLAGGNTDTQYF. CDR3 DNA: TGTGCCAGCAGCCTAGCGGGGGGGAACACAGATACGCAGTATTTT.

The V and J genes are TRBV6-5 and TRBJ1-2; a weak D match, TRBD1 (6 bases). V was trimmed by 0 bases and J by 4 bases, leaving 12 bases between them. There are 15 residues in the CDR3. Germline CDR1 and CDR2: MNHEY and SVGAGI. The CDR3 DNA sequence: TGTGCCAGCAGTTACTCGACAGGCGGTGGCTATGGCTACACCTTC. Its translation is CASSYSTGGGYGYTF.

This clone was seen more than once but under ten times. The chain uses TRBV5-4 and TRBJ1-2, with TRBD1 identical over 10 bases. CDR1 and CDR2 (germline): SGHNT, YYREEE (reference sequence). CDR3 size: 16 residues. V was pared by 5 bases and J by 5 bases, with 12 bases of the junction left unmatched. The CDR3, as DNA: TGTGCCAGCAGATCCCGACCCGGGACAGGGGAATATGGCTACACCTTC. The encoded protein is CASRSRPGTGEYGYTF.

This clone occurred a few times. The J gene is TRBJ2-7, the V gene TRBV15, with D possibly being TRBD1 or TRBD2 (5 bases each). V was shortened by 3 bases and J by 7 bases, with 19 bases between the two germline ends. Germline loops: CDR1 LNHNV, CDR2 YYDKDF (reference sequence). The CDR3 is 15 residues long. CDR3 coding DNA: TGTGCCACCAGCAGTCCCTCGTTCGGGGCAACTGAGCAGTACTTC. Its translation is CATSSPSFGATEQYF.

This sequence joins TRBV27 and TRBJ1-2; D is unresolved. The ends were cut back, 4 bases at V and 6 bases at J, with 24 bases in the middle. Germline V lookup: CDR1 MNHEY, CDR2 SMNVEV (reference sequence). This CDR3 spans 17 amino acids. CDR3 amino acids: CASSSSFRRAEWDGYTF. In nucleotides, the CDR3 is TGTGCCAGCAGTTCTTCTTTTAGGAGGGCAGAATGGGATGGCTACACCTTC.

V is TRBV7-8 and J is TRBJ2-7; TRBD1 is a possible D gene (6 bases). V lost 3 bases and J lost 5, with 14 bases in between. CDR3 length: 14 residues. Germline assignment: CDR1 SGHVS and CDR2 FQNEAQ. The CDR3 DNA follows: TGTGCCAGCAGCTTCGGACAGCTCCGGAACGAGCAGTACTTC. Translation: CASSFGQLRNEQYF.

This sequence joins TRBV2 and TRBJ2-5; D may be TRBD1 (5 bases). The V gene's germline CDR1 is SNHLY and CDR2 FYNNEI. V was clipped by 7 bases and J by 4 bases, with 10 bases between them. CDR3 size: 12 residues. The CDR3 DNA is TGTGCCAGCACCAAAACAGGAGAGACCCAGTACTTC. It translates to CASTKTGETQYF.